This T cell receptor (beta chain) was documented in a study of lymphopenia after photon versus proton radiotherapy. TCRdb keeps only in-frame clones here, not all; method: immunoSEQ multiplex PCR. This table holds about 20,000 clones, approximately 90% found once. As concerns this clone: Its antigen is not identified.

CDR3 length: 14 amino acids. Germline V gives CDR1 WSHSY, CDR2 SAAADI. J lost 7 bases, V lost 6 bases, and 3 bases had no gene match. Study outcomes and limitations: Relative stability marked proton patients; photon patients lost diversity and naive cells. After the lymphocyte nadir, photon-treated repertoires showed oligoclonal expansion, especially of CD8+ Temra cells. Post-nadir TCR diversity decline inversely tracked overall survival among those who died. Survival link was tested only in deceased patients; proton benefit remains a possibility.

Sequencing was performed on peripheral blood, taken from a patient treated with proton-based radiotherapy. The TCR sequence derives from a man older than 75 with esophageal cancer. The chain combines TRBV10-2 with TRBJ2-1, with 13 bases that match TRBD2. In DNA form, the CDR3 reads TGCGCCAGCAGGTGGACTAGCGGGAGTAATGAGCAGTTCTTC. As protein: CASRWTSGSNEQFF.